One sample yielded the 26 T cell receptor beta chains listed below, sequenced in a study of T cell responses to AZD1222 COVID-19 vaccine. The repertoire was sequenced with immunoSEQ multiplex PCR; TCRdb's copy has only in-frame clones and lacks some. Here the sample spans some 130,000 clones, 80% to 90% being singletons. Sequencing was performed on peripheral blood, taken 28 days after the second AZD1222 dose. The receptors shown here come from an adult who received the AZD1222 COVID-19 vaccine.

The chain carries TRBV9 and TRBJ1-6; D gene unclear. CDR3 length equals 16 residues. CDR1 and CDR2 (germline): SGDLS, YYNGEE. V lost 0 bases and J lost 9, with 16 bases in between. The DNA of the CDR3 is TGTGCCAGCAGCGTAGCTTATTCCGGGATCGGTTCACCCCTCCACTTT. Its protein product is CASSVAYSGIGSPLHF.

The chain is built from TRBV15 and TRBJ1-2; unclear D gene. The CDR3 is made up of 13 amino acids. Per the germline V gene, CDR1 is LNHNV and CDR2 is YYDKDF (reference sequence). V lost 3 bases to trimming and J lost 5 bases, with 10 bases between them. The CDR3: CATSRSEGYGYTF. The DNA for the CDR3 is TGTGCCACCAGCAGGTCCGAAGGGTATGGCTACACCTTC.

In DNA, the CDR3 is TGTGCCAGTAGACTAGACGGACGGAGCAATCAGCCCCAGCATTTT. Protein sequence: CASRLDGRSNQPQHF. V and J are TRBV19 and TRBJ1-5, with D uncertain. The CDR3 totals 15 residues. Trimming cost V 6 bases and J 1 base, with 13 bases left between them. CDR1 is LNHDA and CDR2 is SQIVND in the germline V gene (reference sequence). Combining the CDR3 with reference TRBV19 and TRBJ1-5 gives the whole variable domain DGGITQSPKYLFRKEGQNVTLSCEQNLNHDAMYWYRQDPGQGLRLIYYSQIVNDFQKGDIAEGYSVSREKKESFPLTVTSAQKNPTAFYLCASRLDGRSNQPQHFGDGTRLSIL.

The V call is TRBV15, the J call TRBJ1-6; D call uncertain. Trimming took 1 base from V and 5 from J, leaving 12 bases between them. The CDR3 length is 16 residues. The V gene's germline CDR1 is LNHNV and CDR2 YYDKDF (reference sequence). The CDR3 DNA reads TGTGCCACCAGCAGAGCTCCAGAGTTCGATAATTCACCCCTCCACTTT. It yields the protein CATSRAPEFDNSPLHF.

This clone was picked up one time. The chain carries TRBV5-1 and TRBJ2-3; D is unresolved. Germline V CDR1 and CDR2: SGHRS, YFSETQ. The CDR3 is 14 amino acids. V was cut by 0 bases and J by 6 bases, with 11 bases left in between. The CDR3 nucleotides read TGCGCCAGCAGCTTGGTGGTAGCCGTGGATACGCAGTATTTT. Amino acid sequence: CASSLVVAVDTQYF.

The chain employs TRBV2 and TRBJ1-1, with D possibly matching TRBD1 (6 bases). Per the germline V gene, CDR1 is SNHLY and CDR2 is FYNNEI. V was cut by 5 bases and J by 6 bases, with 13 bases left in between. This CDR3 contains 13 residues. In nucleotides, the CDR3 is TGTGCCAGCAGTAGGGGGGGCGATGCTGAAGCTTTCTTT. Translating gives CASSRGGDAEAFF.

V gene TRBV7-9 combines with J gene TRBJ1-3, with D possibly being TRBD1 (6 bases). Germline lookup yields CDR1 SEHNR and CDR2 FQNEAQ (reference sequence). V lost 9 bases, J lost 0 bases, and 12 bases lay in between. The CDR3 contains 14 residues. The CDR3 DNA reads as TGTGCCAGTTTACAGGGACTCTCTGGAAACACCATATATTTT. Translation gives CASLQGLSGNTIYF.

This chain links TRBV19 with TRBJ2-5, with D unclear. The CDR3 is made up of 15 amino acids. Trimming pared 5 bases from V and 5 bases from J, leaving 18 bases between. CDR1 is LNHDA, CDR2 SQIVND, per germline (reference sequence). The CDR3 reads CASSLSSQAGETQYF. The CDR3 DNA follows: TGTGCCAGTAGTCTATCTTCGCAGGCTGGGGAGACCCAGTACTTC. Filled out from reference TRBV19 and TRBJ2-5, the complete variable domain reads DGGITQSPKYLFRKEGQNVTLSCEQNLNHDAMYWYRQDPGQGLRLIYYSQIVNDFQKGDIAEGYSVSREKKESFPLTVTSAQKNPTAFYLCASSLSSQAGETQYFGPGTRLLVL.

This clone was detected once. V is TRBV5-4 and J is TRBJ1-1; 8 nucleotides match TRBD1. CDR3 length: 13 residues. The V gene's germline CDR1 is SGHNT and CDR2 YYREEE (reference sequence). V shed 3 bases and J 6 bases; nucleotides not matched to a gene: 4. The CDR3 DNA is TGTGCCAGCAGCTCCTCGACAGGGGCTGAAGCTTTCTTT. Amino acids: CASSSSTGAEAFF.

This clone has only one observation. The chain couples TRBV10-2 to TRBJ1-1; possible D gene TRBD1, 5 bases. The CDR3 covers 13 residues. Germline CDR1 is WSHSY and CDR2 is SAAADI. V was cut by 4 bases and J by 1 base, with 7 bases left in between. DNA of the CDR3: TGCGCCAGCAGTGGCAGGGCGAACACTGAAGCTTTCTTT. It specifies CASSGRANTEAFF.

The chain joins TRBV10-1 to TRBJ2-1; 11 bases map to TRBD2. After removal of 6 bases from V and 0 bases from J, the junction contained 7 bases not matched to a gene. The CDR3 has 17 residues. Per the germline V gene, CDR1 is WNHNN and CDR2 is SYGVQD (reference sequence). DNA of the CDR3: TGCGCCAGCAGCCCCGTAGCGGGGGGGAGCTCCTACAATGAGCAGTTCTTC. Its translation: CASSPVAGGSSYNEQFF.

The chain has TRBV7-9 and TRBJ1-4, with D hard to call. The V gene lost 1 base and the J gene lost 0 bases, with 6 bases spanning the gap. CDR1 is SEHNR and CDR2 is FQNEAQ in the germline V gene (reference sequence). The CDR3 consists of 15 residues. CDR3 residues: CASSLGTPTNEKLFF. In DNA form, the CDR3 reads TGTGCCAGCAGCTTAGGTACACCAACTAATGAAAAACTGTTTTTT.

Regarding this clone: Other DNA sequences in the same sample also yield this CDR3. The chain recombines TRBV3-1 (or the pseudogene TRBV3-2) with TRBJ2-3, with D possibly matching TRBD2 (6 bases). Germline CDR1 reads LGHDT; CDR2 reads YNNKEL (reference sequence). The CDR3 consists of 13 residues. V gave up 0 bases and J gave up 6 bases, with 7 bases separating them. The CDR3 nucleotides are TGTGCCAGCAGCCAAGAAGGAGGGGATACGCAGTATTTT. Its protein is CASSQEGGDTQYF.

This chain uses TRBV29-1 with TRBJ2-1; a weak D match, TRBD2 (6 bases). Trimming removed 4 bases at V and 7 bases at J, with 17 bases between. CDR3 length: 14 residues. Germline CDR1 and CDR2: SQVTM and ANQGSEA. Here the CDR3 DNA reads TGCAGCGTTGGTGGTAGCGGAGGGTATAATGAGCAGTTCTTC. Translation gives CSVGGSGGYNEQFF.

CDR3 in amino acids: CAIPIATGAGYYGYTF. CDR3 sequence (DNA): TGTGCCATCCCTATCGCGACAGGGGCCGGGTATTATGGCTACACCTTC. This chain uses TRBV10-3 with TRBJ1-2; 8 nucleotides line up with TRBD1. The V gene end was trimmed by 8 bases and the J gene end by 5 bases; junction bases not matched to a gene: 16. The CDR3 is made up of 16 amino acids. Germline V gene lookup returns CDR1 ENHRY and CDR2 SYGVKD.

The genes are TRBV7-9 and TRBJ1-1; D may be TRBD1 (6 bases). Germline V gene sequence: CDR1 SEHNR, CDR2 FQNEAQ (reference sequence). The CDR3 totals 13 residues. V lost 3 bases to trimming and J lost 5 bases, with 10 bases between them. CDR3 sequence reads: CASSFRGGTEAFF. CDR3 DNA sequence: TGTGCCAGCAGCTTCAGGGGAGGGACTGAAGCTTTCTTT.

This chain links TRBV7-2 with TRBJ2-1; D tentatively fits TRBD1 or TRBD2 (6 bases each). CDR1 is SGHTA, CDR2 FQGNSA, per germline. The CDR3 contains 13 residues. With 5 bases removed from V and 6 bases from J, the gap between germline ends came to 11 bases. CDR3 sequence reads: CASSKGGFNEQFF. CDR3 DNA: TGTGCCAGCAGCAAAGGGGGGTTCAATGAGCAGTTCTTC.

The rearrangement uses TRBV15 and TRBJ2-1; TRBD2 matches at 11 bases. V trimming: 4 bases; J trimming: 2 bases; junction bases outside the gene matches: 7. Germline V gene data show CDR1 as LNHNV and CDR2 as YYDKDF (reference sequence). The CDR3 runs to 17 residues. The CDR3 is CATSTRLAGTPYNEQFF. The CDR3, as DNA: TGTGCCACCAGCACTCGACTAGCGGGAACCCCCTACAATGAGCAGTTCTTC.

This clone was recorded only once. The CDR3 DNA reads TGTGCCAGCAGCGATGGGGGGACCGCTTCGGGTTCGGGCTACACCTTC. Residues: CASSDGGTASGSGYTF. The J gene is TRBJ1-2, the V gene TRBV7-8; D might be TRBD1 (5 bases). V dropped 5 bases and J dropped 8 bases, with 24 bases sitting between them. The CDR3 is 16 amino acids. The germline gives CDR1 SGHVS, CDR2 FQNEAQ.

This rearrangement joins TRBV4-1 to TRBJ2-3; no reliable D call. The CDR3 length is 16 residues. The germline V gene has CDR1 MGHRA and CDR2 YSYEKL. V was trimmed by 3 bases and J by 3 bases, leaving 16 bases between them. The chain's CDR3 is CASSQSFPAITDTQYF. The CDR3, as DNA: TGCGCCAGCAGCCAGTCCTTCCCCGCCATTACAGATACGCAGTATTTT.

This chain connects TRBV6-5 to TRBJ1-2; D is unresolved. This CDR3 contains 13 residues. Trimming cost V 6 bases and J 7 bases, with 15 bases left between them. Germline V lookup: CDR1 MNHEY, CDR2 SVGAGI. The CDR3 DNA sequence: TGTGCCAGCAGACTTAGGTCCGCGGCTGGCTACACCTTC. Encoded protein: CASRLRSAAGYTF.

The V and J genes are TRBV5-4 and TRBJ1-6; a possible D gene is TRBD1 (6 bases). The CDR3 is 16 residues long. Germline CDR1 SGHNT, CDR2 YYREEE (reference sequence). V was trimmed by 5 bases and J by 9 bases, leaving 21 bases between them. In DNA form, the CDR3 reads TGTGCCAGCAGACATTATGCCGGGACAAGGTCTTCACCCCTCCACTTT. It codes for CASRHYAGTRSSPLHF.

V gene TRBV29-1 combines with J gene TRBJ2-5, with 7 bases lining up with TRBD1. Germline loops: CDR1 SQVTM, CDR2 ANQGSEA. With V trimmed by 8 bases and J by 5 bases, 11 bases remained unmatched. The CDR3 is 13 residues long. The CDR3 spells CSILRGRGETQYF. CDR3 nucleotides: TGCAGCATTTTGAGGGGGCGCGGGGAGACCCAGTACTTC.

In DNA, the CDR3 is TGTGCCAGCTCACCCCCGGCAGGGACGAACACTGAAGCTTTCTTT. Translated: CASSPPAGTNTEAFF. The chain carries TRBV18 and TRBJ1-1; a weak D match, TRBD1 (5 bases). The germline V gene has CDR1 KGHSH and CDR2 LQKENI. V lost 3 bases and J 1 base, leaving 12 bases between the germline ends. The CDR3 sequence is 15 residues long.

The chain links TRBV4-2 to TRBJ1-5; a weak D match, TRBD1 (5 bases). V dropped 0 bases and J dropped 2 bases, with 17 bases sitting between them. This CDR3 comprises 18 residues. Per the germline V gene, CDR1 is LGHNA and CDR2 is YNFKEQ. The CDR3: CASSQEGRGGGGNQPQHF. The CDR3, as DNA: TGTGCCAGCAGCCAAGAGGGCCGGGGAGGAGGGGGCAATCAGCCCCAGCATTTT.

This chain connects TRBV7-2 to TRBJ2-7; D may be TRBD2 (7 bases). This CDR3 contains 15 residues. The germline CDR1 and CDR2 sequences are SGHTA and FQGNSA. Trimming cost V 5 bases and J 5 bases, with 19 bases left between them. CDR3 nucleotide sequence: TGTGCCAGCAGCGGTACCGAGGGGGGGGCCCACGAGCAGTACTTC. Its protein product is CASSGTEGGAHEQYF.